This entry concerns a single TCR beta chain. The target antigen is unknown. This sample was included in a study of blood T cells in healthy people across ages. Trimming removed 1 base from V and 0 bases from J, with 9 bases in between. This CDR3 has 14 amino acids. The germline CDR1 and CDR2 sequences are DFQATT and SNEGSKA (reference sequence). The second PCR ran roughly 7 to 11 cycles with a sample-barcoded 5' primer and J-beta primers. A minimum of 2.5 million CDR3-containing paired-end reads was obtained for each sample. TCRdb independently ran MiXCR on the 5' RACE reads; one entry per CDR3 protein. This table holds fewer than 800,000 distinct CDR3 sequences, over 45% found once. Study-wide points: There was a strong correlation between TCR beta diversity and naive T cell percentage. Roughly linear age-related decline in beta diversity appeared, significant by age about 40.

The chain couples TRBV20-1 to TRBJ1-1; D perhaps matches TRBD1 (6 bases). Sequencing used blood. The sequence derives from an older woman in good health. Here the CDR3 reads CSARVYRVNTEAFF. CDR3 coding DNA: TGCAGTGCTAGAGTGTACAGGGTGAACACTGAAGCTTTCTTT.